The 28 T cell receptor beta chains below were found in one sample sequenced in a study of blood T cell repertoires in COVID-19. Here immunoSEQ multiplex PCR was the method, and the copy in TCRdb shows in-frame clones only, minus some. Of a few hundred thousand clones listed, 88% are singletons. Sequencing input: peripheral blood. These receptors came from a man younger than 30 with active or convalescent COVID-19.

This clone was seen a few times. This chain connects TRBV15 to TRBJ2-3; 11 bases line up with TRBD2. Trimming at V came to 5 bases and at J to 6 bases, leaving 13 bases not matched to a gene. The germline V gene encodes CDR1 LNHNV and CDR2 YYDKDF (reference sequence). CDR3 length: 17 amino acids. Here the CDR3 DNA reads TGTGCCACCAGCCAGGGACTAGCGGAATTCTCAACGGATACGCAGTATTTT. Protein: CATSQGLAEFSTDTQYF.

This clone was seen a single time. V gene TRBV6-2 or TRBV6-3 combines with J gene TRBJ2-4, with D uncertain. The germline CDR1 and CDR2 sequences are MNHEY and SVGEGT. Trimming removed 2 bases from V and 0 bases from J, with 14 bases in between. The CDR3 is made up of 17 amino acids. CDR3 loop: CASSYPSSEEAKNIQYF. CDR3 bases: TGTGCCAGCAGTTACCCCTCCTCCGAGGAAGCCAAAAACATTCAGTACTTC.

V usage is TRBV25-1 and J usage is TRBJ2-5; 7 bases align to TRBD1. CDR3 length: 18 residues. Germline lookup yields CDR1 MGHDK and CDR2 SYGVNS. J gave up 3 bases and V 8 bases, and 21 bases lay outside the gene matches. For the CDR3, the DNA is TGTGCCAGCGAACAGACAGGGATTCATGGGGTCGTAGAAGAGACCCAGTACTTC. Protein: CASEQTGIHGVVEETQYF.

The J gene is TRBJ2-3, the V gene TRBV19, with 11 bases lining up with TRBD2. The V and J ends lost 4 bases and 1 base, in that order; junction bases with no gene match: 7. The CDR3 spans 17 residues. CDR1 and CDR2 (germline): LNHDA, SQIVND (reference sequence). CDR3 amino acids: CASSTPQLAGGTDTQYF. CDR3 in DNA: TGTGCCAGTAGTACCCCTCAACTAGCGGGGGGCACAGATACGCAGTATTTT.

This chain connects TRBV3-1 (or the pseudogene TRBV3-2) to TRBJ1-1; D perhaps matches TRBD1 (6 bases). The germline gives CDR1 LGHDT, CDR2 YNNKEL (reference sequence). The length of the CDR3 is 12 residues. Trimming stripped 3 bases from V and 10 bases from J, with 12 bases between. In DNA, the CDR3 is TGTGCCAGCAGCCACCCCAGGGGAGTAGCTTTCTTT. Translating it yields CASSHPRGVAFF.

This chain connects TRBV3-1 (or the pseudogene TRBV3-2) to TRBJ1-5; D remains ambiguous. The germline gives CDR1 LGHDT, CDR2 YNNKEL (reference sequence). This CDR3 is 14 amino acids long. Trimming left V 6 bases short and J 9 bases short, with 18 bases between. CDR3 DNA sequence: TGTGCCAGCAGTCCAGGAATGTCTTATAGGCCCCAGCATTTT. Protein: CASSPGMSYRPQHF.

V gene TRBV19 combines with J gene TRBJ2-7, with D possibly TRBD1 on 5 matching bases. V was shortened by 6 bases and J by 2 bases, with 14 bases between the two germline ends. Per the germline V gene, CDR1 is LNHDA and CDR2 is SQIVND (reference sequence). This CDR3 has 14 residues. The CDR3 coding sequence is TGTGCCAGTAGCAGGACCGTAGGGGCCTACGAGCAGTACTTC. Translating gives CASSRTVGAYEQYF.

The chain employs TRBV4-3 and TRBJ2-7; 7 bases are shared with TRBD2. The V gene's germline CDR1 is LGHNA and CDR2 YSLEER. V lost 4 bases, J lost 3 bases, and 6 bases stayed unmatched. This CDR3 has 14 residues. In DNA, the CDR3 is TGCGCCAGCAGCCCTCAGGGAGGGCTCTACGAGCAGTACTTC. Translating gives CASSPQGGLYEQYF.

The chain uses TRBV6-2 or TRBV6-3 and TRBJ1-1; 7 nucleotides line up with TRBD1. The CDR3 runs 15 residues. J lost 7 bases, V lost 0 bases, and 8 bases had no gene match. Germline V lookup: CDR1 MNHEY, CDR2 SVGEGT. CDR3 bases: TGTGCCAGCAGTTACTCGGAGGGGGCGCCTTTTGAAGCTTTCTTT. Its translation: CASSYSEGAPFEAFF.

This clone was observed a few times. This chain connects TRBV6-5 to TRBJ2-7; TRBD1 is a possible D gene (6 bases). The V gene lost 7 bases and the J gene lost 0 bases, with 13 bases spanning the gap. CDR1 is MNHEY and CDR2 is SVGAGI in the germline V gene. This CDR3 contains 14 residues. This chain's CDR3 is CASKLQGGSYEQYF. The DNA of the CDR3 is TGTGCCAGCAAACTACAGGGCGGCTCCTACGAGCAGTACTTC.

This rearrangement joins TRBV3-1 (or the pseudogene TRBV3-2) to TRBJ2-1; unclear D gene. The V end was cut by 0 bases, the J end by 5 bases, with 5 bases between. Germline V gene lookup returns CDR1 LGHDT and CDR2 YNNKEL (reference sequence). The CDR3 extends over 13 amino acids. The CDR3 sequence: CASSQDSHNEQFF. The CDR3 coding sequence is TGTGCCAGCAGCCAAGATAGTCACAATGAGCAGTTCTTC.

V is TRBV6-2 or TRBV6-3 and J is TRBJ1-5; TRBD1 agrees at 9 bases. V trimming: 6 bases; J trimming: 5 bases; junction bases outside the gene matches: 8. The CDR3 has 15 amino acids. Germline V gene sequence: CDR1 MNHEY, CDR2 SVGEGT. The CDR3 sequence is CASSADRGIHQPQHF. CDR3 coding DNA: TGTGCCAGCAGCGCCGACAGGGGGATACATCAGCCCCAGCATTTT.

This chain joins TRBV7-2 and TRBJ1-1; D is possibly TRBD1 (5 bases). Germline CDR1 SGHTA, CDR2 FQGNSA. This CDR3 spans 15 amino acids. Trimming cost V 1 base and J 6 bases, with 15 bases left between them. The CDR3 reads CASSLDRSGGAEAFF. In DNA form, the CDR3 reads TGTGCCAGCAGCTTAGATCGCTCGGGGGGGGCTGAAGCTTTCTTT.

The chain carries TRBV19 and TRBJ2-1; 8 bases are a match to TRBD2. Trimming at V came to 7 bases and at J to 7 bases, leaving 21 bases not matched to a gene. Germline V gene data show CDR1 as LNHDA and CDR2 as SQIVND (reference sequence). The CDR3 extends over 18 amino acids. CDR3 DNA sequence: TGTGCCAGTATGAGAGGCAAAGCGGGGGACCCGCGGGGGAATGAGCAGTTCTTC. It yields the protein CASMRGKAGDPRGNEQFF.

The chain has TRBV20-1 and TRBJ2-1; D may be TRBD1 (5 bases). This CDR3 region has 11 residues. The germline V and J ends were trimmed by 2 bases and 7 bases, with 6 bases remaining between them. Looked up from germline, CDR1 is DFQATT and CDR2 is SNEGSKA (reference sequence). The CDR3 DNA sequence: TGCAGTGCTAGATACAGGAATGAGCAGTTCTTC. As protein: CSARYRNEQFF.

This chain links TRBV5-1 with TRBJ2-1; no firm D call. With 1 base removed from V and 8 bases from J, the gap between germline ends came to 19 bases. Per germline, CDR1 SGHRS and CDR2 YFSETQ. This CDR3 has 16 residues. CDR3 protein: CASSLTSESRVHEQFF. The CDR3 DNA follows: TGCGCCAGCAGCTTGACCTCGGAAAGTCGGGTACATGAGCAGTTCTTC.

The V and J genes are TRBV9 and TRBJ1-4; 7 nucleotides line up with TRBD1. Germline V gives CDR1 SGDLS, CDR2 YYNGEE. The CDR3 has 15 amino acids. The V segment lost 2 bases and the J segment 3 bases; nucleotides outside the gene matches: 4. CDR3 sequence: CASSVLGTANEKLFF. The CDR3 bases are TGTGCCAGCAGCGTCCTCGGGACAGCTAATGAAAAACTGTTTTTT.

The chain recombines TRBV9 with TRBJ2-7; a possible D gene is TRBD1 (7 bases). Germline-derived CDR1 and CDR2 are SGDLS and YYNGEE. V was shortened by 0 bases and J by 4 bases, with 11 bases between the two germline ends. CDR3 length: 14 residues. In DNA form, the CDR3 reads TGTGCCAGCAGCGTAGAGCCAGGGGGGTACGAGCAGTACTTC. Translating gives CASSVEPGGYEQYF.

This chain links TRBV11-2 with TRBJ2-7; D remains unclear. The CDR3 sequence is 11 residues long. Per germline, CDR1 SGHAT and CDR2 FQNNGV. V gave up 2 bases and J gave up 4 bases, with 3 bases separating them. This CDR3 is CASSLTYEQYF. CDR3 DNA: TGTGCCAGCAGCTTAACTTACGAGCAGTACTTC.

The chain links TRBV6-2 or TRBV6-3 to TRBJ2-7; 12 bases line up with TRBD2. The junction had 7 bases not matched to a gene; V was cut back by 6 bases and J by 4 bases. There are 15 residues in the CDR3. From germline, CDR1 is MNHEY and CDR2 SVGEGT. This CDR3 is CASRPLAGGPYEQYF. DNA for the CDR3: TGTGCCAGCAGACCTCTAGCGGGGGGGCCTTACGAGCAGTACTTC.

Only one count was recorded for this clone. The chain is built from TRBV4-2 and TRBJ2-1; possible D gene TRBD1, 5 bases. Trimming left V 7 bases short and J 4 bases short, with 17 bases between. Per germline, CDR1 LGHNA and CDR2 YNFKEQ. The CDR3 loop spans 15 amino acids. The CDR3 spells CASTEGAGEYNEQFF. Here the CDR3 DNA reads TGTGCCAGCACGGAAGGGGCAGGTGAATACAATGAGCAGTTCTTC.

The chain joins TRBV4-2 to TRBJ1-1, with TRBD1 as a possible D gene (6 bases). CDR1 is LGHNA and CDR2 is YNFKEQ in the germline V gene. CDR3 size: 14 residues. The V end lost 5 bases, the J end lost 2 bases, and 12 bases lay between the germline ends. The CDR3 loop is CASSADRTNTEAFF. CDR3 in DNA: TGTGCCAGCAGCGCAGACAGGACCAACACTGAAGCTTTCTTT.

This chain's CDR3 is CASSPSTGQYGYTF. CDR3 sequence (DNA): TGCGCCAGCAGCCCTTCTACGGGACAGTATGGCTACACCTTC. The chain links TRBV5-1 to TRBJ1-2, with 7 bases identical to TRBD1. V gave up 4 bases and J gave up 5 bases; unmatched junction bases: 8. CDR1 and CDR2 (germline): SGHRS, YFSETQ. The CDR3 is made up of 14 amino acids.

The rearrangement links TRBV5-1 to TRBJ2-1, with D possibly TRBD1 on 6 matching bases. V shed 3 bases and J shed 8 bases, with 21 bases lying between them. This CDR3 comprises 16 residues. CDR1 and CDR2 from the germline V gene are SGHRS and YFSETQ. The CDR3 DNA is TGCGCCAGCAGCTCCCCCTTCGGGACACAATCCCATGAGCAGTTCTTC. Its protein is CASSSPFGTQSHEQFF.

CDR3 in amino acids: CASSPRVAGELFF. Here the CDR3 DNA reads TGTGCCAGCAGCCCCCGGGTGGCCGGGGAGCTGTTTTTT. The J gene is TRBJ2-2, the V gene TRBV7-6, with D uncertain. Germline CDR1 reads SGHVS; CDR2 reads FNYEAQ. CDR3 length equals 13 residues. The V end lost 5 bases, the J end lost 6 bases, and 10 bases lay between the germline ends.

V gene TRBV14 combines with J gene TRBJ2-7, with D hard to call. The V and J ends lost 3 bases and 3 bases respectively, with 18 bases between them. There are 16 residues in the CDR3. Germline CDR1 SGHDN, CDR2 FVKESK. The CDR3 DNA reads TGTGCCAGCAGCCATCCCCCAGGCAGCCCGTACTACGAGCAGTACTTC. This sequence encodes CASSHPPGSPYYEQYF.

The chain employs TRBV5-1 and TRBJ2-4; D is perhaps TRBD1 (5 bases). The V end lost 4 bases, the J end lost 3 bases, and 20 bases lay between the germline ends. This CDR3 is built from 17 residues. Germline CDR1 SGHRS, CDR2 YFSETQ. In nucleotides, the CDR3 is TGCGCCAGCAGCACAATCGATTGGGGCCGTGGCAAAAACATTCAGTACTTC. The encoded protein is CASSTIDWGRGKNIQYF.

The chain couples TRBV19 to TRBJ1-5, with 7 nucleotides matching TRBD1. This CDR3 spans 19 amino acids. Germline V gene lookup returns CDR1 LNHDA and CDR2 SQIVND (reference sequence). V lost 3 bases, J lost 1 base, and 15 bases stayed unmatched. The chain's CDR3 is CASSIGGQGGAQSNQPQHF. The CDR3, as DNA: TGTGCCAGTAGTATTGGGGGGCAGGGGGGCGCCCAGAGCAATCAGCCCCAGCATTTT.